Listed below are T cell receptor beta chains from one sample, sequenced in a study of blood T cell repertoires in COVID-19. TCRdb keeps only in-frame clones here, not all; method: immunoSEQ multiplex PCR. This table has about 400,000 clones, nearly 90% appearing once. The sample comprised PBMCs or T cells enriched from blood (not recorded which). The origin of the receptors is a woman aged 40-49 years with acute COVID-19. Each CDR3 is given with its conserved first and last residue. Fields, in order: V gene, J gene, CDR3 protein.

TRBV30,TRBJ1-4,CAWNFGTPNEKLFF
TRBV7-6,TRBJ1-6,CASSPGNSPLHF
TRBV6-2/TRBV6-3,TRBJ2-4,CASSLAVLAKNIQYF
TRBV27,TRBJ2-4,CASRAPGGRNIQYF
TRBV2,TRBJ1-1,CASSEVGGITEAFF
TRBV10-1,TRBJ1-2,CASSENAGNGYTF
TRBV7-9,TRBJ2-3,CASSSRDSWASSTDTQYF
TRBV11-2,TRBJ1-2,CASSTHLAGRGYTF
TRBV12-5,TRBJ2-7,CASGLTHRSPYEQYF
TRBV5-1,TRBJ2-5,CASSLDAFQETQYF
TRBV27,TRBJ2-2,CASSFSTGGGGELFF